The 7 T cell receptor beta chains presented below share a single source sample, sequenced in a study of T cell repertoires in cytomegalovirus infection. For these receptors, no antigen is known. TCRdb fed the reads into MiXCR, producing one record per CDR3 protein. Among about 830,000 distinct CDR3 sequences listed, 30% to 35% were seen once. The sequences come from cultured CD8+ T cells from PBMCs, collected from culture after CMV antigen stimulation. These receptors were collected from a human donor in good health (CMV status not recorded). Some clones in this sample may be carry-over from other donors' samples.

Only a few counts were recorded for this clonotype. This sequence joins TRBV29-1 and TRBJ2-7; TRBD1 agrees at 7 bases. The J segment lost 3 bases and the V segment lost 6 bases, leaving 5 bases of the junction unmatched. CDR3 length equals 12 residues. Germline V lookup: CDR1 SQVTM, CDR2 ANQGSEA. The DNA for the CDR3 is TGCAGCGTGGGACAGCCTGACTACGAGCAGTACTTC. This codes for CSVGQPDYEQYF.

In its sample, this clonotype was seen once. The chain recombines TRBV20-1 with TRBJ1-2; D unresolved. The CDR3 sequence is 12 residues long. Trimming took off 6 bases at V and 2 bases at J, with 10 bases between the two ends. Germline V gene lookup returns CDR1 DFQATT and CDR2 SNEGSKA (reference sequence). CDR3 loop: CSAGPRNYGYTF. The CDR3 region has the DNA TGCAGTGCCGGGCCCCGCAACTATGGCTACACCTTC.

A few counts support this clonotype. V and J are TRBV7-3 and TRBJ1-1; possible D gene TRBD1, 5 bases. CDR3 length: 20 amino acids. Germline V gene lookup returns CDR1 SGHTA and CDR2 FQGTGA. The V end lost 2 bases, the J end lost 1 base, and 26 bases lay between the germline ends. In DNA form, the CDR3 reads TGTGCCAGCAGCTTATTTTGCCGGACATCTCCCCGGAGGTCGAACACTGAAGCTTTCTTT. This encodes CASSLFCRTSPRRSNTEAFF.

This clonotype was observed a handful of times. This rearrangement joins TRBV7-9 to TRBJ1-2; TRBD1 matches 8 bases. J gave up 7 bases and V 3 bases, and 13 bases lay outside the gene matches. CDR1 and CDR2 from the germline V gene are SEHNR and FQNEAQ (reference sequence). This CDR3 region has 16 residues. The CDR3 here is CASSFSGTDREVGYTF. The CDR3 DNA reads as TGTGCCAGCAGCTTTTCGGGCACGGACAGGGAAGTTGGCTACACCTTC. The variable domain in full, with the rest retrieved from reference TRBV7-9 and TRBJ1-2, is DTGVSQNPRHKITKRGQNVTFRCDPISEHNRLYWYRQTLGQGPEFLTYFQNEAQLEKSRLLSDRFSAERPKGSFSTLEIQRTEQGDSAMYLCASSFSGTDREVGYTFGSGTRLTVV.

The chain combines TRBV6-5 with TRBJ1-1, with D possibly matching TRBD1 (6 bases). V gave up 4 bases and J gave up 1 base, with 13 bases separating them. The CDR3 is 15 residues long. The germline V gene encodes CDR1 MNHEY and CDR2 SVGAGI. The CDR3: CASSWDMGQNTEAFF. In DNA form, the CDR3 reads TGTGCCAGCAGTTGGGACATGGGGCAGAACACTGAAGCTTTCTTT.

This sequence joins TRBV9 and TRBJ2-1; D perhaps matches TRBD2 (6 bases). The CDR3 loop spans 17 amino acids. CDR1 is SGDLS and CDR2 is YYNGEE in the germline V gene. V was pared by 0 bases and J by 3 bases, with 16 bases between. The CDR3 spells CASSVALPGELYNEQFF. CDR3 sequence (DNA): TGTGCCAGCAGCGTAGCTCTACCGGGGGAACTCTACAATGAGCAGTTCTTC.

This rearrangement joins TRBV6-6 to TRBJ2-7, with D perhaps TRBD2 (7 bases). The CDR3 is 18 residues long. V gave up 2 bases and J gave up 4 bases, with 24 bases separating them. CDR1 is MNHNY and CDR2 is SVGAGI in the germline V gene (reference sequence). CDR3 amino acids: CASSYPPWGGGPLYEQYV. DNA of the CDR3: TGTGCCAGCAGTTACCCGCCGTGGGGCGGGGGCCCTCTTTACGAGCAGTACGTC.